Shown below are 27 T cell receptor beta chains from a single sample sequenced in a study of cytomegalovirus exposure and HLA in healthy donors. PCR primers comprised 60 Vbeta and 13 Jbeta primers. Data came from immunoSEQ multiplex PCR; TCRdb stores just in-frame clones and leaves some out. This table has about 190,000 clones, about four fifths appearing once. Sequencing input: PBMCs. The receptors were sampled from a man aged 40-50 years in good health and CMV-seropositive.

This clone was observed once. CDR3 nucleotide sequence: TGTGCCAGCAGTTTTGAGGAAAAACTGTTTTTT. It yields the protein CASSFEEKLFF. The V call is TRBV28, the J call TRBJ1-4; D unresolved. Trimming cost V 3 bases and J 8 bases, with 4 bases left between them. CDR3 length: 11 amino acids. Germline V gene data show CDR1 as MDHEN and CDR2 as SYDVKM.

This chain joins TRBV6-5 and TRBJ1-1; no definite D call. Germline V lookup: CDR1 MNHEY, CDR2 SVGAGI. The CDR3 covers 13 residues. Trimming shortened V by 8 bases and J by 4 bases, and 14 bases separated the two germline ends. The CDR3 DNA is TGTGCCAGCGGTACAGAAACATCCACTGAAGCTTTCTTT. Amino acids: CASGTETSTEAFF.

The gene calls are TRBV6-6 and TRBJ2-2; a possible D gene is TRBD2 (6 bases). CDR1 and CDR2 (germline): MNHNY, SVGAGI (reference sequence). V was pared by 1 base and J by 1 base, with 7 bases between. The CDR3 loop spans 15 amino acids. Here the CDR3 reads CASSYFGRNTGELFF. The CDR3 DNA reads TGTGCCAGCAGTTACTTCGGGAGGAACACCGGGGAGCTGTTTTTT.

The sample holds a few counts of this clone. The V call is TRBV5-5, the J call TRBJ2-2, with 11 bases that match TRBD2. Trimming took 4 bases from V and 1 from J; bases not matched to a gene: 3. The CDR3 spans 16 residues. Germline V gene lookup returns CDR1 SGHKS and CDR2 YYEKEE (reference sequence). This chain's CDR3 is CASSRLAGLNTGELFF. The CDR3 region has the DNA TGTGCCAGCAGCCGACTAGCGGGACTGAACACCGGGGAGCTGTTTTTT.

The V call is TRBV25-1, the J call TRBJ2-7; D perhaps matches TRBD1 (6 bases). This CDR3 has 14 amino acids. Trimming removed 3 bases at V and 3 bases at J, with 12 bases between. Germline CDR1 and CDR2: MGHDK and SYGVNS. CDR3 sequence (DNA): TGTGCCAGCAGTGAGATGGGCAGGGGCTACGAGCAGTACTTC. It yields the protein CASSEMGRGYEQYF.

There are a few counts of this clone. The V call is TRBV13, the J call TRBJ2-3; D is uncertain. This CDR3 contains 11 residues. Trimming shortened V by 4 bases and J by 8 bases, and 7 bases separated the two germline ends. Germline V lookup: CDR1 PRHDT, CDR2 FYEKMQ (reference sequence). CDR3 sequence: CASSSSGTQYF. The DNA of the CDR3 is TGTGCCAGCAGCTCATCGGGTACGCAGTATTTT.

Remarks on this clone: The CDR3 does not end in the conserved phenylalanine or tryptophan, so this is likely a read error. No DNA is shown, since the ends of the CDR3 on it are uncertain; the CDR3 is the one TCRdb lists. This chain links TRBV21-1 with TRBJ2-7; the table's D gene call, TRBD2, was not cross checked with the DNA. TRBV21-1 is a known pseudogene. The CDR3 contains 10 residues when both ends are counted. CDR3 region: CASSKGRWVT.

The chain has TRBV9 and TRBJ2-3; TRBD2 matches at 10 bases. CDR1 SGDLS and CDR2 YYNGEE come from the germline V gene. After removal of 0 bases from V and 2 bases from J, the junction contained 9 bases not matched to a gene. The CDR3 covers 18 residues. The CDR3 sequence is CASSVGTSGTHFTDTQYF. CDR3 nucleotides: TGTGCCAGCAGCGTAGGAACTAGCGGGACCCATTTCACAGATACGCAGTATTTT.

The chain's CDR3 is CASTPGLAANTGELFF. DNA of the CDR3: TGCGCCAGCACCCCCGGACTAGCGGCGAACACCGGGGAGCTGTTTTTT. The V gene is TRBV5-1, the J gene TRBJ2-2; TRBD2 aligns across 10 bases. CDR3 size: 16 residues. Germline CDR1 and CDR2: SGHRS and YFSETQ. Trimming took 6 bases from V and 0 from J; bases not matched to a gene: 5.

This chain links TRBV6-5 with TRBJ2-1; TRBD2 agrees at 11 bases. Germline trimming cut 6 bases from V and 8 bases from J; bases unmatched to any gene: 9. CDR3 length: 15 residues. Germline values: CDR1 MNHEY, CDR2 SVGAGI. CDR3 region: CASSPIAGGPDEQFF. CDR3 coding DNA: TGTGCCAGCAGCCCAATAGCGGGAGGGCCCGATGAGCAGTTCTTC.

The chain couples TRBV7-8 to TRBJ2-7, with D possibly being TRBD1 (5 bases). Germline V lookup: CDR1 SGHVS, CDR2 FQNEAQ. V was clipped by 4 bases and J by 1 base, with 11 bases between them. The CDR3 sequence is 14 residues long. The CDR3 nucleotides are TGTGCCAGCAGCTCACGACAGACTTCCTACGAGCAGTACTTC. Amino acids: CASSSRQTSYEQYF.

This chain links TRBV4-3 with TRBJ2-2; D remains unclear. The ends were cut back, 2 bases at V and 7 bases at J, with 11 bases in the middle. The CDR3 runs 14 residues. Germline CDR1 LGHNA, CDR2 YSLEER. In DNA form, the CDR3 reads TGCGCCAGCAGCCAAACCTGGCAGATCGGGGAGCTGTTTTTT. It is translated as CASSQTWQIGELFF.

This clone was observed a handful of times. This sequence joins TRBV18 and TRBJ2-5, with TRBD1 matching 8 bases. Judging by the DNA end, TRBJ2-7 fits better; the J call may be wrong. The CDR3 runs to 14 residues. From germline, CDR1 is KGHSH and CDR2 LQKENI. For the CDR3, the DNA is TGTGCCAGCTCACCCCGACAGGGGCTCTACGAGCAGTACTTC. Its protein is CASSPRQGLYEQYF.

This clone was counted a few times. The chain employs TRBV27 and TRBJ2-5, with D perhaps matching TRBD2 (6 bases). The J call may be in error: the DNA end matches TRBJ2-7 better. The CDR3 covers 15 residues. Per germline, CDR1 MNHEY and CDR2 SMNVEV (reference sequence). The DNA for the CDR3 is TGTGCCAGCAGTCCGGGACTCGGGGGATCCTACGAGCAGTACTTC. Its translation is CASSPGLGGSYEQYF.

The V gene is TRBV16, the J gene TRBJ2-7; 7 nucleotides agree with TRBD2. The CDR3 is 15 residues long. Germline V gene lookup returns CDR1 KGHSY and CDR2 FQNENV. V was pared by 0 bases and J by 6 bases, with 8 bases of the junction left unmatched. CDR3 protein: CASSQSGRGDAEQYF. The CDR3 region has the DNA TGTGCCAGCAGCCAATCGGGCCGGGGGGATGCCGAGCAGTACTTC. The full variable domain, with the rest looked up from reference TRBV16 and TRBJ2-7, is GEEVAQTPKHLVRGEGQKAKLYCAPIKGHSYVFWYQQVLKNEFKFLISFQNENVFDETGMPKERFSAKCLPNSPCSLEIQATKLEDSAVYFCASSQSGRGDAEQYFGPGTRLTVT.

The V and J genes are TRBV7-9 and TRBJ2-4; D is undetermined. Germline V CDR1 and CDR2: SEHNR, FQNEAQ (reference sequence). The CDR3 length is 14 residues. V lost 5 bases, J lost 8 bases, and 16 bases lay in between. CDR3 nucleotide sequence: TGTGCCAGCAGCCCCGCGGTGGATCGAGACATTCAGTACTTC. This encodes CASSPAVDRDIQYF.

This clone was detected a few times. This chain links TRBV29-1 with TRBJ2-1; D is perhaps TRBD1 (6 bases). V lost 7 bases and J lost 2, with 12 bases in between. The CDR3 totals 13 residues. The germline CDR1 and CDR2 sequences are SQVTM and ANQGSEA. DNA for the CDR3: TGCAGCGGGAACAGGGATACCTACAATGAGCAGTTCTTC. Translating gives CSGNRDTYNEQFF.

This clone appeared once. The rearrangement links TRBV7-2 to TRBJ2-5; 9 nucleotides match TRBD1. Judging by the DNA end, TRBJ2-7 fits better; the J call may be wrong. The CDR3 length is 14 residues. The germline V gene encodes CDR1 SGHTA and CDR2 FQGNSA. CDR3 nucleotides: TGTGCCAGCAGCTTAGGGACAGGGGTCTACGAGCAGTACTTC. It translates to CASSLGTGVYEQYF.

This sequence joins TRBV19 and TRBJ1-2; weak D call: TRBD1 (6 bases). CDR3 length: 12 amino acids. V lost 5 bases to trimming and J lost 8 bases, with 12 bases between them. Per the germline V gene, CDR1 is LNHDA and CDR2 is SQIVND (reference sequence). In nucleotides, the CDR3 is TGTGCCAGTAGTTGGACAGAGCCAGGCTACACCTTC. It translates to CASSWTEPGYTF.

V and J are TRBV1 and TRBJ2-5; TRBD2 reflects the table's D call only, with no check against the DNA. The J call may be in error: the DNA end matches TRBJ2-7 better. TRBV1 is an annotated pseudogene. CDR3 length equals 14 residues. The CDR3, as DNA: TGCACCACCAACCTTCCGACTAGCGCCGACGAGCAGTACTTC. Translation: CTTNLPTSADEQYF.

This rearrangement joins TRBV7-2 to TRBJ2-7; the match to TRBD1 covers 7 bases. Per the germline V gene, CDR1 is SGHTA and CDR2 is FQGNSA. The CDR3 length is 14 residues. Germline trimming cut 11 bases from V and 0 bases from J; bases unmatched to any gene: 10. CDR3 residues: CAPQGDQHSYEQYF. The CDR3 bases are TGTGCCCCGCAGGGGGACCAGCACTCCTACGAGCAGTACTTC.

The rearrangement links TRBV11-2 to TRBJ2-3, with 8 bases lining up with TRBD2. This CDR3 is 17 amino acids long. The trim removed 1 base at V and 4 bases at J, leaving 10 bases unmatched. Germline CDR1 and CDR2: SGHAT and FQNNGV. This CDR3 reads CASSLVGGGLASDTQYF. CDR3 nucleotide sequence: TGTGCCAGCAGCTTAGTGGGGGGAGGACTAGCATCAGATACGCAGTATTTT.

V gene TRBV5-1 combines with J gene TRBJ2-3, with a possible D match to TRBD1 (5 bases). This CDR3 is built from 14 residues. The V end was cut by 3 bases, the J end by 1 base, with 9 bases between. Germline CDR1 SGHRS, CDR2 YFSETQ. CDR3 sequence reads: CASSSEQGTDTQYF. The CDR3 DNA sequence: TGCGCCAGCAGCTCGGAACAGGGCACAGATACGCAGTATTTT. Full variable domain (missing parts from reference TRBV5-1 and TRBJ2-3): KAGVTQTPRYLIKTRGQQVTLSCSPISGHRSVSWYQQTPGQGLQFLFEYFSETQRNKGNFPGRFSGRQFSNSRSEMNVSTLELGDSALYLCASSSEQGTDTQYFGPGTRLTVL.

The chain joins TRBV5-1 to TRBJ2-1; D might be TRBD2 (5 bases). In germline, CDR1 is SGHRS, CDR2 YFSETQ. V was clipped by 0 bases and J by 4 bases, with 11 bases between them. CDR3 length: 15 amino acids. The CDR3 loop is CASSLVGNAYNEQFF. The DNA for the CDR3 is TGCGCCAGCAGCTTGGTCGGGAACGCTTACAATGAGCAGTTCTTC.

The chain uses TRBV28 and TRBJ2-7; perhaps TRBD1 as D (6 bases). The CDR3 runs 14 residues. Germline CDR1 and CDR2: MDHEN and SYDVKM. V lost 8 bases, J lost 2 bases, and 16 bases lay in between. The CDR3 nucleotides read TGTGCCAGCCAAACGCAGGGGTTAGCCTACGAGCAGTACTTC. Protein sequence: CASQTQGLAYEQYF.

CDR3 DNA sequence: TGTGCCAGCAGCTTGCGTGTGGATGGCTACACCTTC. It is translated as CASSLRVDGYTF. J is TRBJ1-2 and V is TRBV7-9; D is ambiguous. V was pared by 3 bases and J by 6 bases, with 8 bases between. The CDR3 is 12 amino acids. Looked up from germline, CDR1 is SEHNR and CDR2 is FQNEAQ (reference sequence).

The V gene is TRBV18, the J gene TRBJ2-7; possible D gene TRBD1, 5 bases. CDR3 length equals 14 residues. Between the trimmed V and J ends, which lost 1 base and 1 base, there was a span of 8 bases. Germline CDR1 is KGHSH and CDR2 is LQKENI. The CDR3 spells CASSPQGSSYEQYF. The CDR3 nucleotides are TGTGCCAGCTCACCACAGGGGTCGTCCTACGAGCAGTACTTC.